The 19 T cell receptor beta chains given below trace back to one sample, sequenced in a study. TCRdb recomputed calls from the 5' RACE reads with MiXCR, one row per CDR3 protein. The table records roughly 45,000 distinct CDR3 sequences, roughly a fifth of them present only once. Treg sorting used a CD4+CD25+CD127-/low gate. Sequences were obtained from Tregs sorted from blood. Receptors were obtained from a female donor with breast cancer.

This clonotype was counted ten times or more. This chain joins TRBV7-9 and TRBJ1-2; 8 bases align to TRBD1. This CDR3 region has 15 residues. Looked up from germline, CDR1 is SEHNR and CDR2 is FQNEAQ (reference sequence). With V trimmed by 5 bases and J by 8 bases, 13 bases remained unmatched. The CDR3 protein is CASSPPGTGVSGYTF. CDR3 in DNA: TGTGCCAGCAGCCCCCCCGGGACAGGAGTTTCCGGCTACACCTTC.

This clonotype was detected only a few times. This rearrangement joins TRBV20-1 to TRBJ2-5, with a possible D match to TRBD1 (6 bases). CDR3 length: 13 residues. The germline V gene encodes CDR1 DFQATT and CDR2 SNEGSKA (reference sequence). V gave up 3 bases and J gave up 1 base, with 9 bases separating them. The CDR3: CSARDRAQETQYF. In nucleotides, the CDR3 is TGCAGTGCTAGGGACAGAGCCCAAGAGACCCAGTACTTC.

The chain carries TRBV5-1 and TRBJ2-7; 11 bases map to TRBD2. Germline assignment: CDR1 SGHRS and CDR2 YFSETQ. The J segment lost 2 bases and the V segment lost 4 bases, leaving 8 bases of the junction unmatched. The CDR3 is 16 residues long. The CDR3 loop reads CASSGSSGRTAYEQYF. In DNA form, the CDR3 reads TGCGCCAGCAGCGGATCTAGCGGGAGGACGGCCTACGAGCAGTACTTC.

This clonotype occurred many times. The chain carries TRBV4-2 and TRBJ2-2, with unresolved D. CDR1 and CDR2 from the germline V gene are LGHNA and YNFKEQ. CDR3 length: 13 amino acids. V lost 0 bases and J 9 bases, leaving 8 bases between the germline ends. The CDR3 spells CASSQEGGRELFF. The CDR3 nucleotides are TGTGCCAGCAGCCAAGAAGGTGGGAGGGAGCTGTTTTTT.

This clonotype was counted a single time. The chain has TRBV7-6 and TRBJ2-5, with 12 bases aligning to TRBD2. The V gene end was trimmed by 5 bases and the J gene end by 5 bases; junction bases not matched to a gene: 15. Germline V CDR1 and CDR2: SGHVS, FNYEAQ. The CDR3 is 18 amino acids. The CDR3 here is CASSLLVRTSGNLETQYF. In nucleotides, the CDR3 is TGTGCCAGCAGCCTCCTAGTTAGGACTAGCGGGAATCTGGAGACCCAGTACTTC.

This clonotype was counted ten times or more. The chain couples TRBV11-2 to TRBJ1-1; D unresolved. V lost 0 bases, J lost 8 bases, and 10 bases lay in between. This CDR3 spans 13 amino acids. The germline gives CDR1 SGHAT, CDR2 FQNNGV. This CDR3 reads CASSLEELAEAFF. The CDR3 nucleotides are TGTGCCAGCAGCTTAGAGGAATTGGCCGAAGCTTTCTTT.

This clonotype was observed many times. The V call is TRBV6-5, the J call TRBJ1-4; 7 nucleotides align to TRBD1. The germline V gene encodes CDR1 MNHEY and CDR2 SVGAGI. J lost 8 bases, V lost 2 bases, and 5 bases had no gene match. The CDR3 spans 14 residues. CDR3 DNA sequence: TGTGCCAGCAGTTACACCAGGGGACAGGAAAAACTGTTTTTT. This codes for CASSYTRGQEKLFF.

This clonotype was picked up one time. It may be a read error: a sequence one base away is much more abundant. This chain uses TRBV27 with TRBJ2-7; no clear D. CDR3 length: 15 residues. Germline lookup yields CDR1 MNHEY and CDR2 SMNVEV (reference sequence). V lost 6 bases, J lost 3 bases, and 18 bases lay in between. The CDR3 here is CASRWGGQAFYEQYF. For the CDR3, the DNA is TGTGCCAGCAGATGGGGTGGGCAGGCCTTCTACGAGCAGTACTTC.

In its sample, this clonotype was seen many times. V and J are TRBV4-1 and TRBJ2-1; tentatively, D is TRBD1 (5 bases). The CDR3 extends over 13 amino acids. Per the germline V gene, CDR1 is MGHRA and CDR2 is YSYEKL. The V gene lost 1 base and the J gene lost 10 bases, with 11 bases spanning the gap. CDR3 sequence reads: CASSQGIGQEQFF. The CDR3 DNA reads as TGCGCCAGCAGCCAAGGTATTGGACAAGAGCAGTTCTTC.

This clonotype occurred once. At one end the junction does not follow the germline gene, possibly because of a read error. The chain is built from TRBV4-1 and TRBJ2-7; D is unclear. The CDR3 is 15 residues long. The germline V gene has CDR1 MGHRA and CDR2 YSYEKL. CDR3 residues: CASSKDSRVWDEQYF. The CDR3, as DNA: TGCGCCAGCAGCAAAGACTCACGAGTTTGGGACGAGCAGTACTTC.

This clonotype was recorded at least ten times. CDR3 protein: CASSYSRREKLFF. The CDR3 DNA sequence: TGTGCCAGCAGTTACTCGAGGAGAGAAAAACTGTTTTTT. V gene TRBV6-6 combines with J gene TRBJ1-4; the D is unclear. V lost 0 bases and J lost 8, with 7 bases in between. Germline CDR1 MNHNY, CDR2 SVGAGI (reference sequence). This CDR3 spans 13 amino acids.

The chain uses TRBV2 and TRBJ2-7; D perhaps matches TRBD2 (5 bases). The CDR3 totals 13 residues. From germline, CDR1 is SNHLY and CDR2 FYNNEI. V shed 3 bases and J shed 1 base, with 7 bases lying between them. The CDR3 DNA sequence: TGTGCCAGCAGTGATGAGGGTTCCTACGAGCAGTACTTC. Encoded protein: CASSDEGSYEQYF.

The chain combines TRBV5-1 with TRBJ1-3, with D tentatively TRBD1 (5 bases). This CDR3 has 15 residues. Trimming took off 5 bases at V and 0 bases at J, with 12 bases between the two ends. Germline values: CDR1 SGHRS, CDR2 YFSETQ. CDR3 nucleotide sequence: TGCGCCAGCAGTTGGGGACGGATCTCTGGAAACACCATATATTTT. Encoded protein: CASSWGRISGNTIYF.

This clonotype was seen at least ten times. V and J are TRBV5-1 and TRBJ1-1; maybe TRBD1 (6 bases). The CDR3 is 15 amino acids. The V gene's germline CDR1 is SGHRS and CDR2 YFSETQ. Between the trimmed V and J ends, which lost 1 base and 2 bases, there was a span of 12 bases. The CDR3 region is CASSLMGARNTEAFF. As DNA, the CDR3 is TGCGCCAGCAGCTTGATGGGGGCGCGCAACACTGAAGCTTTCTTT.

This chain links TRBV5-1 with TRBJ2-3; D uncertain. Germline assignment: CDR1 SGHRS and CDR2 YFSETQ. This CDR3 contains 14 residues. V was clipped by 0 bases and J by 6 bases, with 11 bases between them. The CDR3 coding sequence is TGCGCCAGCAGCTTGGAGAGTCTTGGGGATACGCAGTATTTT. It is translated as CASSLESLGDTQYF.

The sample holds a few counts of this clonotype. The gene calls are TRBV30 and TRBJ2-1; D ambiguous. Germline-derived CDR1 and CDR2 are GTSNPN and SVGIG (reference sequence). The CDR3 is 12 residues long. The V gene lost 4 bases and the J gene lost 6 bases, with 10 bases spanning the gap. The DNA for the CDR3 is TGTGCCTGGAAAGGGCCTCTCAATGAGCAGTTCTTC. Encoded protein: CAWKGPLNEQFF.

This clonotype has a handful of counts. The V call is TRBV29-1, the J call TRBJ2-1, with D tentatively TRBD2 (5 bases). CDR3 length equals 14 residues. Germline lookup yields CDR1 SQVTM and CDR2 ANQGSEA. Trimming removed 3 bases from V and 4 bases from J, with 13 bases in between. CDR3 coding DNA: TGCAGCGTTGACCTAGCTATCCCGTACAATGAGCAGTTCTTC. It is translated as CSVDLAIPYNEQFF.

Only a few counts were recorded for this clonotype. The chain has TRBV5-1 and TRBJ2-2, with D possibly being TRBD2 (5 bases). This CDR3 has 15 residues. Germline V gene data show CDR1 as SGHRS and CDR2 as YFSETQ. The germline V and J ends were trimmed by 1 base and 4 bases, with 11 bases remaining between them. The DNA of the CDR3 is TGCGCCAGCAGCTTGATGAGCGGTAGCACCGGGGAGCTGTTTTTT. Protein product: CASSLMSGSTGELFF.

A remark on this clonotype: Given a much more abundant clone one base away, this may be a read error. V is TRBV6-6 and J is TRBJ2-1; D possibly matches TRBD1 or TRBD2 (5 bases each). Germline loops: CDR1 MNHNY, CDR2 SVGAGI (reference sequence). The CDR3 runs to 14 residues. Here the CDR3 reads CASCYRDALDEQFF. The CDR3 bases are TGTGCCAGCTGTTACCGGGACGCCTTGGATGAGCAGTTCTTC.